The T cell receptor beta chain under discussion was sequenced for a study of identical twins. This clonotype was seen a handful of times. Its cognate antigen is unknown. Regarding the study as a whole: For monozygotic twins, models underestimated out-of-frame TCR alpha sharing. Among out-of-frame alpha sequences shared by twins, low generation probability occurred in excess.

TCRdb fed the 5' RACE reads into MiXCR, producing one record per CDR3 protein. There are under 1 million distinct CDR3 sequences in the sample; about 12% occur only once, and roughly 1.6% lies in the top ten. These data are also associated with another study on yellow fever vaccine responses in identical twins.

Source material: PBMCs. This sequence originates from a young woman in good health.

Written as DNA, the CDR3 is TGTGCCAGCAGCTTGGAGGCTAGCTACGAGCAGTACTTC. It is translated as CASSLEASYEQYF. The genes are TRBV5-4 and TRBJ2-7, with no clear D. CDR1 and CDR2 (germline): SGHNT, YYREEE (reference sequence). The CDR3 has 13 residues. The V gene lost 0 bases and the J gene lost 3 bases, with 7 bases spanning the gap. Drawing the rest from reference TRBV5-4 and TRBJ2-7, the complete variable domain is ETGVTQSPTHLIKTRGQQVTLRCSSQSGHNTVSWYQQALGQGPQFIFQYYREEENGRGNFPPRFSGLQFPNYSSELNVNALELDDSALYLCASSLEASYEQYFGPGTRLTVT.